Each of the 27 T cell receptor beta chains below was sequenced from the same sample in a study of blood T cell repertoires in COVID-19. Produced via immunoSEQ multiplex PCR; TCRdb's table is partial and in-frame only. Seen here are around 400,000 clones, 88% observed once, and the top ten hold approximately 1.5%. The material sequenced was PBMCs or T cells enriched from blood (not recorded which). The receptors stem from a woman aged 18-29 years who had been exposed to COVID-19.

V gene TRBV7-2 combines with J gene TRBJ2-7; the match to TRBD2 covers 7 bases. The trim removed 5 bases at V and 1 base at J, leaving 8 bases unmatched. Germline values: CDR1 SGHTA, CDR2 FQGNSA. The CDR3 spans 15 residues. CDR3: CASSPGTTRSYEQYF. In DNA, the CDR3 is TGTGCCAGCAGCCCTGGGACTACCAGATCCTACGAGCAGTACTTC. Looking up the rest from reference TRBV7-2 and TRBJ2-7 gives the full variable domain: GAGVSQSPSNKVTEKGKDVELRCDPISGHTALYWYRQSLGQGLEFLIYFQGNSAPDKSGLPSDRFSAERTGGSVSTLTIQRTQQEDSAVYLCASSPGTTRSYEQYFGPGTRLTVT.

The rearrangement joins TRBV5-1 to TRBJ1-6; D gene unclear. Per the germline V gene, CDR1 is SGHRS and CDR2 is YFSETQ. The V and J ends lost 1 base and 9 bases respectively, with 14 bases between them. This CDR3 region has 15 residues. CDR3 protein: CASSLRAEGSSPLHF. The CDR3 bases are TGCGCCAGCAGCTTGCGGGCCGAAGGGAGTTCACCCCTCCACTTT.

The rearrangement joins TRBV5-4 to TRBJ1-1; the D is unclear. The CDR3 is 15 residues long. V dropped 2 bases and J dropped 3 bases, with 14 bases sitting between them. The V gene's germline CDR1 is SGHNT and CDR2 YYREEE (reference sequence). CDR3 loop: CASSLFGDYDTEAFF. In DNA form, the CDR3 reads TGTGCCAGCAGCTTATTCGGGGATTATGACACTGAAGCTTTCTTT.

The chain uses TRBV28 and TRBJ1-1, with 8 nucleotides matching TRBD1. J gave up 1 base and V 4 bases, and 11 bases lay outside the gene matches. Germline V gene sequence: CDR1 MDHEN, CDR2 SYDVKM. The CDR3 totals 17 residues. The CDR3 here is CASSSPPGGHRNTEAFF. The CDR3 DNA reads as TGTGCCAGCAGTTCCCCTCCAGGGGGCCATAGGAACACTGAAGCTTTCTTT.

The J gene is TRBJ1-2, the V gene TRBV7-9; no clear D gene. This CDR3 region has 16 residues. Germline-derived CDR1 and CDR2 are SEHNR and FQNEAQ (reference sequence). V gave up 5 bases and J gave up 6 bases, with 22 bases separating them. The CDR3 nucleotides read TGTGCCAGCAGCCACGCAGCGTCGGAGGCTAGGGATGGCTACACCTTC. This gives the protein CASSHAASEARDGYTF.

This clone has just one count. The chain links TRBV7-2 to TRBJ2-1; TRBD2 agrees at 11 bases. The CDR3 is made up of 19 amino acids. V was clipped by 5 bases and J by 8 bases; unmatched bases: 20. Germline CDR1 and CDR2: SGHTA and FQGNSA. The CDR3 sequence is CASSARLPFVAGGADEQFF. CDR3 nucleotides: TGTGCCAGCAGCGCCCGTCTCCCGTTTGTAGCGGGAGGGGCAGATGAGCAGTTCTTC.

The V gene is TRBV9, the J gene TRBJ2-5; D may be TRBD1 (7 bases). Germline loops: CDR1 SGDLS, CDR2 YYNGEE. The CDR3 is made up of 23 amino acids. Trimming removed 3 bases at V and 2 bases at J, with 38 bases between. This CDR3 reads CASSDPTQHYRQGPSGGQETQYF. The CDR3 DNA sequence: TGTGCCAGCAGCGACCCAACTCAGCATTATAGACAGGGTCCCAGCGGAGGGCAAGAGACCCAGTACTTC. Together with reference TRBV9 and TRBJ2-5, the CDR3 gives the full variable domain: DSGVTQTPKHLITATGQRVTLRCSPRSGDLSVYWYQQSLDQGLQFLIQYYNGEERAKGNILERFSAQQFPDLHSELNLSSLELGDSALYFCASSDPTQHYRQGPSGGQETQYFGPGTRLLVL.

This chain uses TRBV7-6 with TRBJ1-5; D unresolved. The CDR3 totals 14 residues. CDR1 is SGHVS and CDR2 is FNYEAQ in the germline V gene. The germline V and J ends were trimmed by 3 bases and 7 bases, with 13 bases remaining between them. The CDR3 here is CASSFSVMGQPQHF. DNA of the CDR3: TGTGCCAGCAGCTTTTCAGTTATGGGCCAGCCCCAGCATTTT.

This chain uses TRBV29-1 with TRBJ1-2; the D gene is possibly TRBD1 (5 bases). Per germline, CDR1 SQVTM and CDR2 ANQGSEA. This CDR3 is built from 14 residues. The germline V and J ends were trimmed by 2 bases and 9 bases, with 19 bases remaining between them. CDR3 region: CSVETGAGAASYTF. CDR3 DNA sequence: TGCAGCGTTGAAACTGGGGCGGGAGCTGCGAGCTACACCTTC.

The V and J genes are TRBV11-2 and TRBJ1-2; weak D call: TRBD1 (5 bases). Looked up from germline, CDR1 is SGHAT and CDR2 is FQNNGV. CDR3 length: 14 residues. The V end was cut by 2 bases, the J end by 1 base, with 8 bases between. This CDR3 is CASSLQGGNYGYTF. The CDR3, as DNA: TGTGCCAGCAGCTTACAGGGAGGTAACTATGGCTACACCTTC.

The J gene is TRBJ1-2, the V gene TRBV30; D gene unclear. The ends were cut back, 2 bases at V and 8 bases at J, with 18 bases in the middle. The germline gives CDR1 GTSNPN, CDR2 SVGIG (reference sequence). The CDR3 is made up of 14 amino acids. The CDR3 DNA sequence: TGTGCCTGGAGTCGATCCGGGGTCAAAAACGGCTACACCTTC. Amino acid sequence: CAWSRSGVKNGYTF.

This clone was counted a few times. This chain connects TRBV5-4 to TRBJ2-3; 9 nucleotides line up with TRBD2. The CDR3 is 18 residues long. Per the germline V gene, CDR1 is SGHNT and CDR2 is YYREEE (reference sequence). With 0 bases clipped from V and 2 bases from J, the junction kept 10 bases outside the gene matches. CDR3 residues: CASSLDPLAGIITDTQYF. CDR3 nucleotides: TGTGCCAGCAGCTTGGACCCCCTAGCGGGGATAATCACAGATACGCAGTATTTT.

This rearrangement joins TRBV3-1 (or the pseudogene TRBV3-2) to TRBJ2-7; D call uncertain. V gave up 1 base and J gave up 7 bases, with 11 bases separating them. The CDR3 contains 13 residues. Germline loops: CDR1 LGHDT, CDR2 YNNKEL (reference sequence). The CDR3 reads CASSQGGIPEQYF. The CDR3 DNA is TGTGCCAGCAGCCAAGGCGGCATCCCAGAGCAGTACTTC.

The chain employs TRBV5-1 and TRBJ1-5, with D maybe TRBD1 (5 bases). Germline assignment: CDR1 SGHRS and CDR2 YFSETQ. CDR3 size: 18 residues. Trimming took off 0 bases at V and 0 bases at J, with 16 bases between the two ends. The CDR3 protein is CASSLGPGPSYSNQPQHF. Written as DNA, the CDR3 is TGCGCCAGCAGCTTGGGGCCAGGGCCAAGCTATAGCAATCAGCCCCAGCATTTT.

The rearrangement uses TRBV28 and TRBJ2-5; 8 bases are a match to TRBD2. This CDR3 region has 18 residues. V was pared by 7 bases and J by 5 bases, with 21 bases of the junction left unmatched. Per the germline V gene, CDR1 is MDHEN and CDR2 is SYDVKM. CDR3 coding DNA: TGTGCCAGCATACTTCCTGTGGGGAGTGGAGCGGGAGTCGAGACCCAGTACTTC. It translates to CASILPVGSGAGVETQYF.

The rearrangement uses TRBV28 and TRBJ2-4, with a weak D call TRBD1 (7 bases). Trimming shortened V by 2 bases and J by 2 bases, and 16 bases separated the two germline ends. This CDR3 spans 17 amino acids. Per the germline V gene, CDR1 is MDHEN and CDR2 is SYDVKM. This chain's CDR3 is CASSLRLQGGPKNIQYF. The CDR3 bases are TGTGCCAGCAGTTTAAGGTTGCAGGGGGGTCCCAAAAACATTCAGTACTTC.

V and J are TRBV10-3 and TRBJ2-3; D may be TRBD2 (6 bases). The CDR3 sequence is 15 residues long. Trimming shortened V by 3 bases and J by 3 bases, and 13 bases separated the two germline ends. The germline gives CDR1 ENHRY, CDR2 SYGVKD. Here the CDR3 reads CAISDSGTPTDTQYF. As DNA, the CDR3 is TGTGCCATCAGTGATTCTGGGACTCCGACAGATACGCAGTATTTT.

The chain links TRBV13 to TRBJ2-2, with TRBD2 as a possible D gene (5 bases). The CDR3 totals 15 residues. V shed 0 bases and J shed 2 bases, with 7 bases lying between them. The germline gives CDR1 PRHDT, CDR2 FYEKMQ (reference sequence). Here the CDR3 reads CASSLGLENTGELFF. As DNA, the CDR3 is TGTGCCAGCAGCTTAGGACTAGAAAACACCGGGGAGCTGTTTTTT.

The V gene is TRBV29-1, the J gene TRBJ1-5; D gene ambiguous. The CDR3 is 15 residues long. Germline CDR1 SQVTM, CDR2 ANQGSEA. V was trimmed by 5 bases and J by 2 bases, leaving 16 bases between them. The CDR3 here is CSVKPDGGGNQPQHF. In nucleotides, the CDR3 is TGCAGCGTTAAGCCTGACGGCGGGGGCAATCAGCCCCAGCATTTT.

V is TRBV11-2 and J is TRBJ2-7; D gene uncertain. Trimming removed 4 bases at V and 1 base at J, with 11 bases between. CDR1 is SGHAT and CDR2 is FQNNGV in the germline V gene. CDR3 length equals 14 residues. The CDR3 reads CASSYPSPSYEQYF. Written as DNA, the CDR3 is TGTGCCAGCAGCTACCCAAGCCCATCCTACGAGCAGTACTTC.

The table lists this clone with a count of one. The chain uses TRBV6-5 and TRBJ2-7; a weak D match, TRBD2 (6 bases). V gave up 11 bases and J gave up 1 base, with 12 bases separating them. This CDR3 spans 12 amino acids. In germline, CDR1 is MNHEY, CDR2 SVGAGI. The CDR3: CACGDPSYEQYF. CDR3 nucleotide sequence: TGTGCCTGCGGGGACCCTTCCTACGAGCAGTACTTC.

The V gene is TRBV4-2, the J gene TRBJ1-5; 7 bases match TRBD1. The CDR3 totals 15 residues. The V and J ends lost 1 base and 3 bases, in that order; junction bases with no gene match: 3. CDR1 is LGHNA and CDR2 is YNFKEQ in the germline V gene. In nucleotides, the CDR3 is TGTGCCAGCAGCCAAGGACAGGGAGACAATCAGCCCCAGCATTTT. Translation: CASSQGQGDNQPQHF.

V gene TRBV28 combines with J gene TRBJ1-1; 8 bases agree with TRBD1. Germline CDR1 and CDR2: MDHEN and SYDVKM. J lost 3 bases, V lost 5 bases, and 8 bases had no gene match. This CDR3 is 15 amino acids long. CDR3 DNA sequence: TGTGCCAGCAGTGGGAAGCAGGGGGCTCACACTGAAGCTTTCTTT. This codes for CASSGKQGAHTEAFF. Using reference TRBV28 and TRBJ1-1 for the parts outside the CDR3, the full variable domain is DVKVTQSSRYLVKRTGEKVFLECVQDMDHENMFWYRQDPGLGLRLIYFSYDVKMKEKGDIPEGYSVSREKKERFSLILESASTNQTSMYLCASSGKQGAHTEAFFGQGTRLTVV.

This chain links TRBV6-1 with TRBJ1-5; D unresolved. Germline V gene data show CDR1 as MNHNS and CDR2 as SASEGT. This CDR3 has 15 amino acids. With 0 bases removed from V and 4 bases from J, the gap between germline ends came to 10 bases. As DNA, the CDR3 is TGTGCCAGCAGTGAAGCTTGGGCTATTAATCAGCCCCAGCATTTT. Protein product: CASSEAWAINQPQHF.

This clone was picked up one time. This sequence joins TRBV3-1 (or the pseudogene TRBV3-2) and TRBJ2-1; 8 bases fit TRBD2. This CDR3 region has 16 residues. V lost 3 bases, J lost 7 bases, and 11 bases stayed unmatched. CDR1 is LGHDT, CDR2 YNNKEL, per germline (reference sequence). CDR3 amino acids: CASSHRSGNGRNEQFF. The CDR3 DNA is TGTGCCAGCAGCCACCGTAGCGGGAACGGGAGGAATGAGCAGTTCTTC.

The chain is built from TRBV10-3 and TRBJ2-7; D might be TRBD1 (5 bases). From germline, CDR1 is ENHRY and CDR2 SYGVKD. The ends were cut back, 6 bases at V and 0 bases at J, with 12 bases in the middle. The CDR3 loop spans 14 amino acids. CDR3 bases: TGTGCCATCAGGGGCACAGGCAGCTCCTACGAGCAGTACTTC. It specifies CAIRGTGSSYEQYF.

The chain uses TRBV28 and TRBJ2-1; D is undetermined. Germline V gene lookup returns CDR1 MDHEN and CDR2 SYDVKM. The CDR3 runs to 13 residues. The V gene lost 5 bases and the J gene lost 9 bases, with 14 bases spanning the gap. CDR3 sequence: CASSGPTTGEQFF. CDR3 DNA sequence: TGTGCCAGCAGTGGGCCGACAACCGGTGAGCAGTTCTTC.